This is a list of T cell receptor beta chains from one sample in a study of blood T cell repertoires in COVID-19. TCRdb keeps only in-frame clones here, not all; method: immunoSEQ multiplex PCR. The sample records hundreds of thousands of clones, under 90% being singletons. The sequenced sample consisted of PBMCs or T cells enriched from blood (not recorded which). The receptors here all came from a woman in her twenties or thirties who had recovered from COVID-19. Both conserved end residues are part of each CDR3. Each record gives: J gene, clone size, V gene, D gene, CDR3 protein, CDR3 DNA. A D gene is named only where the DNA matches it firmly. Some rows mark clone size as missing; the rest say once, few, many or name a class of expanded clone.

TRBJ1-1 | . | TRBV9 | . | CASSVRTEALGTEAFF | TGTGCCAGCAGCGTAAGGACAGAGGCTCTCGGCACTGAAGCTTTCTTT
TRBJ2-5 | once | TRBV6-2/TRBV6-3 | . | CASSLTGQGETQYF | TGTGCCAGCAGCCTCACCGGCCAGGGAGAGACCCAGTACTTC
TRBJ2-7 | . | TRBV2 | . | CASRWTEDSYEQYF | TGTGCCAGCAGATGGACAGAGGACTCCTACGAGCAGTACTTC
TRBJ1-2 | . | TRBV19 | . | CASSTRDTGFSYGYTF | TGTGCCAGTAGTACCCGCGATACAGGGTTCAGCTATGGCTACACCTTC
TRBJ2-7 | once | TRBV5-1 | TRBD1 | CASRGQLRDYEQYF | TGCGCCAGCAGGGGACAGCTCCGAGACTACGAGCAGTACTTC
TRBJ2-1 | . | TRBV7-7 | TRBD1 | CASSLRIDRVSYNEQFF | TGTGCTAGCAGCCTTCGAATTGACAGGGTTTCCTACAATGAGCAGTTCTTC
TRBJ2-2 | . | TRBV5-8 | TRBD1 | CASSPRTGGVTGELFF | TGTGCCAGCAGCCCCCGGACAGGGGGAGTCACCGGGGAGCTGTTTTTT
TRBJ2-5 | . | TRBV5-4 | TRBD2 | CASSAAGVWGETQYF | TGTGCCAGCAGCGCAGCGGGAGTATGGGGAGAGACCCAGTACTTC
TRBJ2-5 | . | TRBV5-6 | . | CASSLLGLGQQETQYF | TGTGCCAGCAGCTTGCTCGGGTTAGGACAGCAAGAGACCCAGTACTTC
TRBJ1-2 | . | TRBV11-2 | . | CASSLDPGGGRGYTF | TGTGCCAGCAGCTTAGACCCCGGGGGAGGACGGGGCTACACCTTC
TRBJ2-4 | . | TRBV6-6 | TRBD1 | CASSRQGTGPVWAKNIQYF | TGTGCCAGCAGTCGACAAGGGACAGGGCCGGTTTGGGCCAAAAACATTCAGTACTTC
TRBJ2-7 | . | TRBV20-1 | . | CSASIQVDEQYF | TGCAGTGCTAGTATACAGGTCGACGAGCAGTACTTC
TRBJ2-7 | . | TRBV6-5 | TRBD1 | CASSYSGQGAYEQYF | TGTGCCAGCAGTTACTCAGGTCAGGGGGCCTACGAGCAGTACTTC
TRBJ2-3 | . | TRBV18 | . | CASSPPGLGDQGTDTQYF | TGTGCCAGCTCACCACCGGGATTGGGAGACCAAGGCACAGATACGCAGTATTTT
TRBJ2-7 | . | TRBV20-1 | TRBD2 | CSASRLAGNYEQYF | TGCAGTGCTAGTCGGCTAGCGGGGAACTACGAGCAGTACTTC
TRBJ2-3 | . | TRBV7-2 | TRBD2 | CASSLWTSGNTDTQYF | TGTGCCAGCAGCTTATGGACTAGCGGGAATACAGATACGCAGTATTTT
TRBJ1-5 | few | TRBV15 | . | CATSRERGSGSIGQPQHF | TGTGCCACCAGCAGAGAGCGAGGGAGTGGGTCGATAGGTCAGCCCCAGCATTTT
TRBJ1-6 | . | TRBV6-2/TRBV6-3 | TRBD1 | CASSYSGTGSSPLHF | TGTGCCAGCAGTTACTCCGGGACAGGGTCGTCACCCCTCCACTTT
TRBJ2-7 | . | TRBV20-1 | TRBD2 | CSASILAGAYEQYF | TGCAGTGCTAGTATCCTAGCGGGAGCCTACGAGCAGTACTTC
TRBJ1-6 | few | TRBV6-4 | . | CASSDSAEANSPLHF | TGTGCCAGCAGTGACTCCGCCGAAGCTAATTCACCCCTCCACTTT
TRBJ2-7 | once | TRBV5-3 | TRBD2 | CARSPRGTSGDYEQYF | TGTGCCAGAAGCCCGAGGGGAACTAGCGGAGACTACGAGCAGTACTTC
TRBJ2-5 | . | TRBV5-8 | TRBD2 | CASSLGLAQETQYF | TGTGCCAGCAGCTTAGGACTAGCCCAAGAGACCCAGTACTTC
TRBJ2-3 | . | TRBV30 | . | CAWSVLDRYTQYF | TGTGCCTGGAGTGTACTTGATAGATATACGCAGTATTTT
TRBJ2-7 | . | TRBV10-2 | . | CASSRTSYEQYF | TGCGCCAGCTCCCGTACTTCCTACGAGCAGTACTTC
TRBJ2-1 | . | TRBV25-1 | . | CASSDWSSYNEQFF | TGTGCCAGCAGTGACTGGAGCTCCTACAATGAGCAGTTCTTC
TRBJ1-1 | few | TRBV28 | . | CASSMFGEMNTEAFF | TGTGCCAGCAGTATGTTCGGGGAAATGAACACTGAAGCTTTCTTT
TRBJ1-2 | . | TRBV4-3 | TRBD1 | CASSQEARGLSGYTF | TGCGCCAGCAGCCAAGAGGCCAGGGGGCTGAGTGGCTACACCTTC
TRBJ1-1 | few | TRBV5-1 | . | CASSYNANTEAFF | TGCGCCAGCTCGTACAACGCGAACACTGAAGCTTTCTTT
TRBJ2-7 | . | TRBV5-4 | TRBD2 | CASSLGLAGEGHYEQYF | TGTGCCAGCAGCTTGGGGTTAGCGGGAGAGGGGCACTACGAGCAGTACTTC
TRBJ2-1 | . | TRBV7-3 | TRBD2 | CASSLTGSVAGGEQFF | TGTGCCAGCAGCTTAACTGGGTCAGTAGCGGGAGGTGAGCAGTTCTTC
TRBJ2-2 | . | TRBV5-1 | TRBD2 | CASSLGLVRVGELFF | TGCGCCAGCAGCCTGGGACTAGTAAGGGTCGGGGAGCTGTTTTTT
TRBJ2-3 | . | TRBV4-2 | . | CASSQDQDTRSSGSTDTQYF | TGTGCCAGCAGCCAAGATCAGGACACGCGCTCATCGGGTAGCACAGATACGCAGTATTTT
TRBJ2-5 | . | TRBV6-5 | . | CASSNLGHREKTQYF | TGTGCCAGCAGCAACCTGGGACACCGAGAGAAGACCCAGTACTTC
TRBJ2-5 | . | TRBV28 | TRBD2 | CASSLTVGADLPSGRRNQETQYF | TGTGCCAGCAGTTTAACGGTGGGGGCGGACCTCCCTAGCGGGAGGAGGAATCAAGAGACCCAGTACTTC
TRBJ2-1 | . | TRBV7-3 | . | CASSLFPGAPYNEQFF | TGTGCCAGCAGCTTATTCCCAGGGGCGCCTTACAATGAGCAGTTCTTC
TRBJ2-1 | once | TRBV5-5 | TRBD2 | CASSSGTSGGEEQFF | TGTGCCAGCAGCTCCGGGACTAGCGGGGGAGAGGAGCAGTTCTTC
TRBJ1-3 | . | TRBV4-3 | . | CASSQVRGAKGNTIYF | TGCGCCAGCAGCCAAGTACGGGGGGCAAAGGGAAACACCATATATTTT
TRBJ1-1 | . | TRBV10-3 | . | CAMKLGPETEAFF | TGTGCCATGAAACTAGGGCCTGAGACTGAAGCTTTCTTT
TRBJ2-2 | . | TRBV27 | . | CASSSTPGRYETGELFF | TGTGCCAGCAGTTCCACTCCAGGGAGGTATGAAACCGGGGAGCTGTTTTTT
TRBJ1-6 | . | TRBV10-3 | . | CAISDALSSYNSPLHF | TGTGCCATCAGTGACGCATTGAGCTCCTATAATTCACCCCTCCACTTT
TRBJ2-1 | . | TRBV21-1 | . | CASSRPWTSPLNEQFF | TGTGCCAGCAGCAGGCCCTGGACTAGCCCACTCAATGAGCAGTTCTTC
TRBJ1-5 | few | TRBV6-6 | TRBD1 | CASSYSSQGVEPQHF | TGTGCCAGCAGTTACTCGTCACAGGGGGTTGAGCCCCAGCATTTT
TRBJ1-3 | . | TRBV27 | . | CASSLSPRDTIYF | TGTGCCAGCAGTTTGAGTCCTCGCGACACCATATATTTT
TRBJ1-4 | . | TRBV6-5 | TRBD1 | CASSYGRGLNEKLFF | TGTGCCAGCAGTTACGGCAGGGGGCTTAATGAAAAACTGTTTTTT
TRBJ2-3 | . | TRBV5-1 | TRBD1 | CASSIPRDRRGDTQYF | TGCGCCAGCAGCATACCGCGGGACAGGCGGGGAGATACGCAGTATTTT
TRBJ2-3 | . | TRBV5-4 | TRBD1 | CASSLPFRDRDTDTQYF | TGTGCCAGCAGCTTGCCTTTTCGAGACAGGGACACAGATACGCAGTATTTT
TRBJ2-1 | . | TRBV5-1 | TRBD2 | CASSSGTSGRVDEQFF | TGCGCCAGCAGCTCGGGGACTAGCGGGAGAGTCGATGAGCAGTTCTTC
TRBJ2-7 | . | TRBV11-1 | TRBD1 | CASSFNRGSHEQYF | TGTGCCAGCAGCTTTAACAGGGGGTCCCACGAGCAGTACTTC
TRBJ2-7 | . | TRBV10-3 | . | CATGFVDYEQYF | TGTGCCACCGGGTTTGTAGACTACGAGCAGTACTTC
TRBJ1-1 | . | TRBV2 | . | CATGYGNTEAFF | TGTGCCACAGGGTACGGGAACACTGAAGCTTTCTTT
TRBJ1-1 | . | TRBV15 | . | CATGPVNTEAFF | TGTGCCACCGGTCCGGTGAACACTGAAGCTTTCTTT
TRBJ2-1 | . | TRBV29-1 | TRBD1 | CSGITGVNEQFF | TGCAGCGGGATCACAGGGGTCAATGAGCAGTTCTTC
TRBJ1-2 | few | TRBV11-2 | . | CASSLAVGRNGYTF | TGTGCCAGCAGTCTGGCGGTGGGGCGAAATGGCTACACCTTC
TRBJ1-1 | . | TRBV5-5 | . | CASSYRLTENTEAFF | TGTGCCAGCAGCTACCGACTGACAGAGAACACTGAAGCTTTCTTT
TRBJ1-6 | . | TRBV7-2 | . | CASSLSAGNSPLHF | TGTGCCAGCAGCCTGTCAGCAGGGAATTCACCCCTCCACTTT